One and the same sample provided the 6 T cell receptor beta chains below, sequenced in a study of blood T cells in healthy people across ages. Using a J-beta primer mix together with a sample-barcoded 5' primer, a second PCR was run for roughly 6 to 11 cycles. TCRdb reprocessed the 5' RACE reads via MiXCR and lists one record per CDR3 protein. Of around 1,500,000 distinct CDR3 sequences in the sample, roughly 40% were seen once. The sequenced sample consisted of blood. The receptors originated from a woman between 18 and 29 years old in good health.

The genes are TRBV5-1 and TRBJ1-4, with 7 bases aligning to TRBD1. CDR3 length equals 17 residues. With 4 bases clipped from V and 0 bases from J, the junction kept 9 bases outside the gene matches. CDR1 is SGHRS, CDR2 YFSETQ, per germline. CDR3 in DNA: TGCGCCAGCAGCGAACCAACAGGGGCAGCAACTAATGAAAAACTGTTTTTT. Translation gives CASSEPTGAATNEKLFF.

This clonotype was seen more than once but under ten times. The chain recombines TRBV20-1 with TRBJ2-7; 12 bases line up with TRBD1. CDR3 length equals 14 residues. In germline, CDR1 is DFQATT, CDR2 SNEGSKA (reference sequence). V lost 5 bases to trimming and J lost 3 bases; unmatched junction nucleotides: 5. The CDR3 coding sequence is TGCAGTGCTCCCGGGACAGGGGGCTTCTACGAGCAGTACTTC. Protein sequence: CSAPGTGGFYEQYF.

The CDR3 is CAISEGLAGGLDLFF. Here the CDR3 DNA reads TGTGCCATCAGTGAGGGACTAGCGGGGGGGCTCGATCTGTTCTTC. V and J are TRBV10-3 and TRBJ2-1, with 15 bases lining up with TRBD2. The CDR3 has 15 amino acids. The trim removed 2 bases at V and 15 bases at J, leaving 8 bases unmatched. CDR1 and CDR2 from the germline V gene are ENHRY and SYGVKD.

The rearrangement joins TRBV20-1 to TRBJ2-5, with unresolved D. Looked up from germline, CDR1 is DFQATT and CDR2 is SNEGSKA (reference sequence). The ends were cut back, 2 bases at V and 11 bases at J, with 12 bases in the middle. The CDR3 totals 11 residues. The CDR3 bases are TGCAGTGCTAGACTAAGTGGTGAGCAGTACTTC. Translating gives CSARLSGEQYF.

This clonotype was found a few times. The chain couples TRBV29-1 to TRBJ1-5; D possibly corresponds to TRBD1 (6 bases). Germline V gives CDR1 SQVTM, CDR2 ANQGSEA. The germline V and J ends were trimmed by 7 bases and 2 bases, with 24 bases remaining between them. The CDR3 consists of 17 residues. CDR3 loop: CSGPGGRVCRGNQPQHF. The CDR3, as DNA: TGCAGCGGGCCCGGGGGCAGGGTATGTAGGGGCAATCAGCCCCAGCATTTT.

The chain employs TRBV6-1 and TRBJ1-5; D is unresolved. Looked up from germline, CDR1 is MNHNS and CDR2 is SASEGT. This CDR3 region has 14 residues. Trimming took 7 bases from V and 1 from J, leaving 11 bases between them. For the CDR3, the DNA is TGTGCCAGCATCCCCAGTCTAAGCAATCAGCCCCAGCATTTT. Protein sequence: CASIPSLSNQPQHF.